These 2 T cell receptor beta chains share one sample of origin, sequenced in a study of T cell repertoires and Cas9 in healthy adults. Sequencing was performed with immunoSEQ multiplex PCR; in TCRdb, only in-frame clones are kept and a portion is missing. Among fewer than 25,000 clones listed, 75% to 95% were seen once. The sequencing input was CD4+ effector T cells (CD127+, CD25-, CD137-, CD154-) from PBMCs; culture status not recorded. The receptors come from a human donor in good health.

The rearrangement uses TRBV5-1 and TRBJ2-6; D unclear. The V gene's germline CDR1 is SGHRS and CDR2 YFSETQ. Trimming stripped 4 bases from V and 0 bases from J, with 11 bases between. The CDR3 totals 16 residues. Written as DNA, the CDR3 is TGCGCCAGCAGCCCTGGACCGGTCTCTGGGGCCAACGTCCTGACTTTC. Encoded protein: CASSPGPVSGANVLTF.

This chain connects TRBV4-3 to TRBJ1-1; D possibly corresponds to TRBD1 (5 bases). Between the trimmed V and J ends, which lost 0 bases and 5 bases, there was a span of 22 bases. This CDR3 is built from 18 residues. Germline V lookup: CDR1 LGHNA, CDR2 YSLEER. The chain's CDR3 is CASSQDRPGGKGWTEAFF. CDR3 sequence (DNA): TGCGCCAGCAGCCAAGACCGCCCGGGAGGGAAGGGGTGGACTGAAGCTTTCTTT.